One and the same sample provided the 2 T cell receptor beta chains below, sequenced in a study of T cell changes during pregnancy in multiple sclerosis. Method: immunoSEQ multiplex PCR; TCRdb's copy keeps in-frame clones and lacks some. The table lists 30,000 to 35,000 clones, 90% of them singletons. The material was CD8+ T cells from peripheral blood mononuclear cells, obtained before pregnancy. Every receptor here comes from a female donor with multiple sclerosis, enrolled in a pregnancy study.

This rearrangement joins TRBV5-1 to TRBJ2-1; 8 nucleotides agree with TRBD1. The germline V gene has CDR1 SGHRS and CDR2 YFSETQ. V trimming: 3 bases; J trimming: 5 bases; junction bases outside the gene matches: 4. The CDR3 extends over 14 amino acids. In DNA form, the CDR3 reads TGCGCCAGCAGCTCACGGACAGGGCACAATGAGCAGTTCTTC. Encoded protein: CASSSRTGHNEQFF.

The chain recombines TRBV7-9 with TRBJ2-7, with a weak D call TRBD1 (5 bases). Trimming stripped 3 bases from V and 3 bases from J, with 12 bases between. The CDR3 is 14 amino acids. Germline lookup yields CDR1 SEHNR and CDR2 FQNEAQ (reference sequence). CDR3 DNA sequence: TGTGCCAGCAGCTTGCGTGACAGTAACTACGAGCAGTACTTC. It translates to CASSLRDSNYEQYF.